Listed below are T cell receptor beta chains from one sample, sequenced in a study of cytomegalovirus exposure and HLA in healthy donors. Only in-frame clones appear in the TCRdb table, and some are missing; sequencing was by immunoSEQ multiplex PCR. The table lists around 130,000 clones, roughly 80% of them singletons. The sequencing sample was made of PBMCs. The receptors were gathered from a woman in her sixties or seventies in good health and CMV-seronegative. CDR3s include the opening cysteine and the closing phenylalanine or tryptophan. A D gene is named only where the DNA matches it firmly. Rows may omit the clone size; those that give it use once, few, many or a size class.

J	V	size	D	DNA	CDR3
TRBJ2-1	TRBV6-1	-	-	TGTGCCAGCAGTGATATGTACTACAATGAGCAGTTCTTC	CASSDMYYNEQFF
TRBJ2-7	TRBV10-1	few	TRBD1	TGCGCCAGCAGCAAGTCAGGACAGGGCTACTACGAGCAGTACTTC	CASSKSGQGYYEQYF
TRBJ2-5	TRBV9	once	TRBD1	TGTGCCAGCAGCCAAGTCTTTCCGGGACAGGGTATGAACCCTCCTTGGAGGGAGACCCAGTACTTC	CASSQVFPGQGMNPPWRETQYF
TRBJ2-5	TRBV10-1	-	TRBD1	TGCGCCAGCAGTCGGGACAGGGGAAGTGGTGAGACCCAGTACTTC	CASSRDRGSGETQYF
TRBJ2-5	TRBV11-1	-	TRBD1	TGTGCCAGCAGCTTAGGCGGGACAGGGGCAGAGACCCAGTACTTC	CASSLGGTGAETQYF
TRBJ2-7	TRBV4-1	few	TRBD2	TGCGCCAGCAGCCAACATCGGGGGACTAGCGGGGGGTCGGACGAGCAGTACTTC	CASSQHRGTSGGSDEQYF
TRBJ1-1	TRBV11-2	-	-	TGTGCCAGCAGCTTAGGTAGGAACACTGAAGCTTTCTTT	CASSLGRNTEAFF
TRBJ1-2	TRBV19	-	TRBD1	TGTGCCAGTAGTTTTGGGACAGCCAGAGAAAGCTATGGCTACACCTTC	CASSFGTARESYGYTF
TRBJ2-6	TRBV4-1	-	-	TGCGCCAGCAGCCAAGGCCCACAGGCCTCTGGGGCCAACGTCCTGACTTTC	CASSQGPQASGANVLTF
TRBJ2-7	TRBV2	once	-	TGTGCCAGCAGTGCCACAGGGTTCGTCGAGCAGTACTTC	CASSATGFVEQYF
TRBJ2-1	TRBV5-1	few	TRBD2	TGCGCCAGCAGCCGTACGCCCGCTAGCGGGACTAACAATGAGCAGTTCTTC	CASSRTPASGTNNEQFF
TRBJ2-3	TRBV6-4	-	TRBD2	TGTGCCAGCAGTGACGTCGGGGGGGCAGATACGCAGTATTTT	CASSDVGGADTQYF
TRBJ2-5	TRBV7-9	-	-	TGTGCCAGCAGCTTACTGTTGGAGACCCAGTACTTC	CASSLLLETQYF
TRBJ2-1	TRBV7-6	-	TRBD1	TGTGCCAGCAGCCGTTACCGCACGTCGGGACAGGTCAATGAGCAGTTCTTC	CASSRYRTSGQVNEQFF